A selection of T cell receptor beta chains follows, all from one sample in a study of blood T cell repertoires in COVID-19. Sequencing used immunoSEQ multiplex PCR; TCRdb keeps in-frame clones, though not all of them. Here the sample spans fewer than 110,000 clones, roughly nine tenths being singletons. The sequenced material came from peripheral blood. These receptor sequences come from an elderly woman in a cohort sampled during active COVID-19. The CDR3 runs from the conserved cysteine through the conserved F or W. D genes are given only for firm matches. Only some rows state a clone size, as once, few, many or a class for expanded clones.

CASGQVNSYNSPLHF	TGTGCCAGCGGACAGGTTAACTCCTATAATTCACCCCTCCACTTT	few	TRBV10-3	TRBD1	TRBJ1-6
CSAYTGGSLHF	TGCAGTGCTTACACAGGGGGATCCCTCCACTTT	-	TRBV20-1	TRBD1	TRBJ1-6
CASSYSGTGGRETQYF	TGTGCCAGCAGTTACTCCGGGACAGGGGGGCGGGAGACCCAGTACTTC	few	TRBV6-5	TRBD1	TRBJ2-5
CAGRRKGEGQPQHF	TGTGCCGGCCGGCGAAAGGGGGAGGGTCAGCCCCAGCATTTT	-	TRBV9	-	TRBJ1-5
CASSVVGTENYGYTF	TGTGCCAGCAGCGTAGTCGGGACAGAGAACTATGGCTACACCTTC	few	TRBV9	TRBD1	TRBJ1-2
CASSLGSPYEQYF	TGTGCCAGCAGTTTAGGCAGTCCCTACGAGCAGTACTTC	-	TRBV12-3/TRBV12-4	-	TRBJ2-7
CASSPEVYSYEQYF	TGTGCCAGCAGTCCAGAGGTCTACTCCTACGAGCAGTACTTC	-	TRBV27	-	TRBJ2-7
CASSLAGGGGDTQYF	TGCGCCAGCAGTCTAGCGGGAGGAGGTGGAGATACGCAGTATTTT	few	TRBV10-2	TRBD2	TRBJ2-3
CASSSGFGLDTQYF	TGTGCCAGCAGCTCAGGCTTCGGTTTAGATACGCAGTATTTT	few	TRBV13	-	TRBJ2-3
CASSVGRTGGTEAFF	TGTGCCAGCAGCGTAGGTAGGACAGGGGGCACTGAAGCTTTCTTT	once	TRBV9	TRBD1	TRBJ1-1
CALKGGATEAFF	TGTGCCTTAAAGGGGGGGGCAACTGAAGCTTTCTTT	-	TRBV19	-	TRBJ1-1
CASRRQETNSPLHF	TGCGCCAGCAGGCGTCAGGAAACAAATTCACCCCTCCACTTT	-	TRBV5-1	-	TRBJ1-6
CASSYSRGGVEKLFF	TGTGCCAGCAGTTACTCGAGAGGGGGCGTCGAAAAACTGTTTTTT	once	TRBV6-5	TRBD1	TRBJ1-4
CASSPGQLNQPQHF	TGTGCCAGCTCACCGGGACAGCTAAATCAGCCCCAGCATTTT	once	TRBV18	TRBD1	TRBJ1-5
CASLKDRLSPLHF	TGTGCCAGCTTGAAGGACAGGCTTTCACCCCTCCACTTT	-	TRBV28	TRBD1	TRBJ1-6
CASSEGTGVRGYTF	TGTGCCAGCAGTGAGGGGACAGGGGTGAGGGGCTACACCTTC	-	TRBV6-1	TRBD1	TRBJ1-2
CATTETGGDIQYF	TGTGCCACCACCGAGACAGGGGGGGACATTCAGTACTTC	-	TRBV19	TRBD1	TRBJ2-4